The entry that follows covers one T cell receptor beta chain sequence. Its cognate antigen is unknown. Treatment in this sample: roughly 19 received Ad26.COV2.S at low or high dose, single or two shots; about five received placebo; per-sample allocation not given. Samples came from day 63 after the first vaccine or placebo injection. V was pared by 5 bases and J by 5 bases, with 13 bases between. CDR3 size: 13 residues. In germline, CDR1 is SGHAT, CDR2 FQNNGV. The data were produced by immunoSEQ multiplex PCR, yet TCRdb's version contains in-frame clones alone and is incomplete. The repertoire holds around 240,000 clones, with over 75% as singletons. This entry belongs to a study of Ad26.COV2.S vaccination and SARS-CoV-2 variants. Study-level information: The study gave Ad26.COV2.S intramuscularly, once or twice 56 days apart.

Study-wide points: Breadth and depth estimates from TCRs may understate total T cell responses.

The specimen comprised peripheral blood, sampled in a trial of Ad26.COV2.S vaccine versus placebo. This chain links TRBV11-2 with TRBJ2-7, with D tentatively TRBD1 or TRBD2 (5 bases each). The clonotype comes from a person between 18 and 59 years old who received the Ad26.COV2.S COVID-19 vaccine or a placebo. The DNA of the CDR3 is TGTGCCAGCAGCCCTTCAGGGACCCACGAGCAGTACTTC. Its protein product is CASSPSGTHEQYF.